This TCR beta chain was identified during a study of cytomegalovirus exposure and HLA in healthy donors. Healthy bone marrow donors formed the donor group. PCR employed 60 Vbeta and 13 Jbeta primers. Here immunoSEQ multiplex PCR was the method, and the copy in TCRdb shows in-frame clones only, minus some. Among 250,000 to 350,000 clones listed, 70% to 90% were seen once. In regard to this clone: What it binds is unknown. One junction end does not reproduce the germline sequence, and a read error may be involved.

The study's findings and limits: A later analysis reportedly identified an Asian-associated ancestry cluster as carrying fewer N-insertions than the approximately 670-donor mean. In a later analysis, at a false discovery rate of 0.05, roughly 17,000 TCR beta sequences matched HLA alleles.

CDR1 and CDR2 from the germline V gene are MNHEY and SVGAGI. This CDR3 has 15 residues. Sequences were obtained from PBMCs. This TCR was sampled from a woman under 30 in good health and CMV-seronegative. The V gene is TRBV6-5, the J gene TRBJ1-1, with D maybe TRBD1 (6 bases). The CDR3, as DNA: TGTGCCAGCAGTCACTCGGACAGAATGAACACTGAAGCTTTCTTT. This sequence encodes CASSHSDRMNTEAFF.